This T cell receptor beta chain was recorded in a study of CD8+CD57+ T cells in acquired aplastic anemia. Study background: On average, sorted CD4+ and CD8+ cells gave about 3.1 ug of DNA. Healthy CD8+ samples averaged around 12 million reads.

Germline assignment: CDR1 DFQATT and CDR2 SNEGSKA (reference sequence). The CDR3 runs 13 residues. Trimming cost V 3 bases and J 4 bases; bases outside gene matches: 6. This clonotype was found many times. Its target is not known. The template used for profiling TCR beta VDJ and CDR3 was genomic DNA. TCRdb ran MiXCR on the reads and lists one entry per CDR3 protein. Of roughly 180,000 distinct CDR3 sequences in the sample, around half were seen once. Study conclusions and caveats: Levels of CD8+ Simpson's diversity were not significantly distinct in patients versus controls. Patients and controls had in common 25 to 30 CD8+ CDR3 sequences.

This chain joins TRBV20-1 and TRBJ2-7, with 7 bases fitting TRBD2. Sequencing was carried out using sorted CD4+, CD8+, or CD8+CD57+ T cells (not recorded which) from PBMCs. The TCR comes from a human donor in good health. The CDR3 bases are TGCAGTGCTAGTGGCACTAGCGCTTACGAGCAGTACTTC. Translated: CSASGTSAYEQYF.